The 7 T cell receptor beta chains in this list originate from one sample, sequenced in a study of CD8 T cells in ankylosing spondylitis. TCRdb re-called the 5' RACE reads with MiXCR, one entry per CDR3 protein. The sample shows approximately 42,000 distinct CDR3 sequences, over 3.5% of them seen only once. The sequencing input was blood, either unsorted or a sorted T cell fraction (not recorded which). Every receptor here comes from a female donor with ankylosing spondylitis or in good health (not recorded which).

This clonotype came up many times. The chain combines TRBV9 with TRBJ2-5; D may match TRBD1 or TRBD2 (6 bases each). V was clipped by 0 bases and J by 4 bases, with 10 bases between them. CDR1 is SGDLS and CDR2 is YYNGEE in the germline V gene. CDR3 length: 14 amino acids. The CDR3 loop is CASSVAGAAETQYF. The CDR3 nucleotides read TGTGCCAGCAGCGTAGCGGGGGCCGCAGAGACCCAGTACTTC.

This clonotype has ten or more counts. V gene TRBV9 combines with J gene TRBJ1-2; D remains ambiguous. The germline V gene has CDR1 SGDLS and CDR2 YYNGEE. Deletions cut 0 bases from V and 5 bases from J, with 11 bases between. CDR3 length: 14 amino acids. CDR3 residues: CASSVGPQEYGYTF. The CDR3 DNA sequence: TGTGCCAGCAGCGTAGGACCCCAAGAGTATGGCTACACCTTC. The full variable domain, completed using reference TRBV9 and TRBJ1-2, is DSGVTQTPKHLITATGQRVTLRCSPRSGDLSVYWYQQSLDQGLQFLIQYYNGEERAKGNILERFSAQQFPDLHSELNLSSLELGDSALYFCASSVGPQEYGYTFGSGTRLTVV.

This rearrangement joins TRBV9 to TRBJ2-1, with D unclear. CDR1 is SGDLS and CDR2 is YYNGEE in the germline V gene. V lost 2 bases to trimming and J lost 5 bases, with 14 bases between them. The CDR3 sequence is 15 residues long. CDR3 nucleotide sequence: TGTGCCAGCAGCGTTGGGGTCCTCCTCGACAATGAGCAGTTCTTC. It translates to CASSVGVLLDNEQFF.

This clonotype was seen at least ten times. The limits of the CDR3 on the DNA are not certain, so only TCRdb's listed CDR3 is given. This chain uses TRBV9 with TRBJ1-3; TRBD1, the table's D call, was not compared with the DNA. CDR1 SGDLS and CDR2 YYNGEE come from the germline V gene. The CDR3 has 14 residues if both end residues are counted. CDR3 in amino acids: CASSVGAGTGSNYF.

This clonotype was recorded at least ten times. The V call is TRBV9, the J call TRBJ2-3, with D tentatively TRBD2 (6 bases). V was trimmed by 7 bases and J by 2 bases, leaving 17 bases between them. This CDR3 has 15 residues. CDR1 and CDR2 (germline): SGDLS, YYNGEE. CDR3 bases: TGTGCCAGCGGAGACGGGGCGGGATACACAGATACGCAGTATTTT. This translates into CASGDGAGYTDTQYF.

At least ten counts were recorded for this clonotype. The rearrangement joins TRBV9 to TRBJ2-3; a weak D match, TRBD1 (5 bases). The CDR3 sequence is 14 residues long. Trimming took 4 bases from V and 0 from J, leaving 9 bases between them. Germline CDR1 is SGDLS and CDR2 is YYNGEE. CDR3 region: CASSPDTSTDTQYF. The CDR3, as DNA: TGTGCCAGCAGCCCGGACACCAGCACAGATACGCAGTATTTT.

The table lists this clonotype with many counts. The chain carries TRBV9 and TRBJ2-6; D gene unclear. V lost 0 bases to trimming and J lost 0 bases, with 7 bases between them. This CDR3 comprises 16 residues. CDR1 is SGDLS, CDR2 YYNGEE, per germline. DNA for the CDR3: TGTGCCAGCAGCGTAGCAGGTTACTCTGGGGCCAACGTCCTGACTTTC. Protein: CASSVAGYSGANVLTF.